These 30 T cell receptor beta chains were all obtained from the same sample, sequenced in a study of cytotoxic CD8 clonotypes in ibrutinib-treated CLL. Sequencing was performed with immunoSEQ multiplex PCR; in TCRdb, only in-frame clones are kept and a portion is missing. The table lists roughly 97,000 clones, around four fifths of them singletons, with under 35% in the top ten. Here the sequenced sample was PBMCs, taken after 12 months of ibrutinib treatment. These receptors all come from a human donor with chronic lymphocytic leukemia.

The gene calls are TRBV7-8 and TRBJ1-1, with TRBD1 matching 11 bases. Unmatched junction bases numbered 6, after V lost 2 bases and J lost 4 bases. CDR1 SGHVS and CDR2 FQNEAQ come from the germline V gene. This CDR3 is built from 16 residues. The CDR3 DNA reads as TGTGCCAGCAGCTTATCCCTTGGACAGGGGGCCACTGAAGCTTTCTTT. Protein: CASSLSLGQGATEAFF. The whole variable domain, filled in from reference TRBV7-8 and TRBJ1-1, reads GAGVSQSPRYKVAKRGQDVALRCDPISGHVSLFWYQQALGQGPEFLTYFQNEAQLDKSGLPSDRFFAERPEGSVSTLKIQRTQQEDSAVYLCASSLSLGQGATEAFFGQGTRLTVV.

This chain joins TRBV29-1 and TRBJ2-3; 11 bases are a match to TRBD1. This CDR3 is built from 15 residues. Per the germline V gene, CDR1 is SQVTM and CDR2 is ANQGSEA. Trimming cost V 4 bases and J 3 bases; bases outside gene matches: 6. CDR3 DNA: TGCAGCGTTGCGGGACAGGGGGGACCAACAGATACGCAGTATTTT. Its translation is CSVAGQGGPTDTQYF.

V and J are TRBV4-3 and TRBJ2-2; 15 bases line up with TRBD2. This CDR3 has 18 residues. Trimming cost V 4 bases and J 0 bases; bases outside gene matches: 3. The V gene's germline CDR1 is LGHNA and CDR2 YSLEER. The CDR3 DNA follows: TGCGCCAGCAGCCCGGGACTAGCGGGGGGCCCGAACACCGGGGAGCTGTTTTTT. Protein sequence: CASSPGLAGGPNTGELFF.

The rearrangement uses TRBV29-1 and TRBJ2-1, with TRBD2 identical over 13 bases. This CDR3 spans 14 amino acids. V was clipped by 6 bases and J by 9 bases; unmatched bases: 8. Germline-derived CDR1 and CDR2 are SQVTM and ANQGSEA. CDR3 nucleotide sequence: TGCAGCGTGAAGACTAGCGGGGGGCTTAGTGAGCAGTTCTTC. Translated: CSVKTSGGLSEQFF.

DNA for the CDR3: TGTGCCAGCAGCTTGATGGGGCTGTCTGAAGCTTTCTTT. Amino acid sequence: CASSLMGLSEAFF. The chain recombines TRBV5-4 with TRBJ1-1, with D tentatively TRBD1 (5 bases). The germline V gene encodes CDR1 SGHNT and CDR2 YYREEE (reference sequence). Trimming removed 1 base at V and 6 bases at J, with 10 bases between. The CDR3 consists of 13 residues.

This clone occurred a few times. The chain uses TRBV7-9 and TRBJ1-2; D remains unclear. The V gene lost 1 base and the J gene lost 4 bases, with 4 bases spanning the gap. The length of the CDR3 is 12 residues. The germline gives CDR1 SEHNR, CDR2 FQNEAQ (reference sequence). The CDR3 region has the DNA TGTGCCAGCAGCTTAGGGTTCTATGGCTACACCTTC. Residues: CASSLGFYGYTF. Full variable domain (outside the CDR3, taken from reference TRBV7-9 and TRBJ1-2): DTGVSQNPRHKITKRGQNVTFRCDPISEHNRLYWYRQTLGQGPEFLTYFQNEAQLEKSRLLSDRFSAERPKGSFSTLEIQRTEQGDSAMYLCASSLGFYGYTFGSGTRLTVV.

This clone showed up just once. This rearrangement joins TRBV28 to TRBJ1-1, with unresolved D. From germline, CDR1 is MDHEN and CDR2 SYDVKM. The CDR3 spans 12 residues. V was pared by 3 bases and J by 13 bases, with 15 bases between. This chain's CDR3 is CASSLEWGKLFF. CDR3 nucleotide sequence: TGTGCCAGCAGTTTGGAGTGGGGAAAGCTTTTCTTT.

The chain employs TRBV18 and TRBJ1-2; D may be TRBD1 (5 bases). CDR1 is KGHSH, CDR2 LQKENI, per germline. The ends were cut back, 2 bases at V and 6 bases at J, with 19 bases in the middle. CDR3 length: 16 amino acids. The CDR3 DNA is TGTGCCAGCTCACCAGATAGTGGGGTACGGGACGATGGCTACACCTTC. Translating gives CASSPDSGVRDDGYTF.

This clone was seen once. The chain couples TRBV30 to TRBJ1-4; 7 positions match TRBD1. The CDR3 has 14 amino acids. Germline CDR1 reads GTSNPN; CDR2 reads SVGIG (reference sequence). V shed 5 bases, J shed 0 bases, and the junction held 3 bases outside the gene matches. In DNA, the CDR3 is TGTGCCTGGGGAACAGGGGCAACTAATGAAAAACTGTTTTTT. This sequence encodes CAWGTGATNEKLFF.

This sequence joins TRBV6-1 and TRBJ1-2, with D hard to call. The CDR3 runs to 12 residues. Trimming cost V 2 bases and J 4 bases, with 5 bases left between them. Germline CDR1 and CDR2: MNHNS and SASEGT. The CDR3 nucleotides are TGTGCCAGCAGTGAAAGGACCTATGGCTACACCTTC. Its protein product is CASSERTYGYTF.

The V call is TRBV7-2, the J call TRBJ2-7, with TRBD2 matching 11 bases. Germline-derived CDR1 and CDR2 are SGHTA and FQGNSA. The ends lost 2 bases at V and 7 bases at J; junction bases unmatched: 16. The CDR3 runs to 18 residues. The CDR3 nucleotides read TGTGCCAGCAGCTTAAGTGTGGGATCCATTACTAGCGGGGGAGAGCAGTACTTC. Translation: CASSLSVGSITSGGEQYF. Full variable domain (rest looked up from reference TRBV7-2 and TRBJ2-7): GAGVSQSPSNKVTEKGKDVELRCDPISGHTALYWYRQSLGQGLEFLIYFQGNSAPDKSGLPSDRFSAERTGGSVSTLTIQRTQQEDSAVYLCASSLSVGSITSGGEQYFGPGTRLTVT.

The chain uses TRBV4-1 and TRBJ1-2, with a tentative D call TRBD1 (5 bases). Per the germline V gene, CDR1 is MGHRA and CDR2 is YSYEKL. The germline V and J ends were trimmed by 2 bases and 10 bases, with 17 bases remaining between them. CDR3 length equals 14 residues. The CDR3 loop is CASSQPGGLYSYTF. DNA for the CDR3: TGCGCCAGCAGCCAACCCGGGGGGTTGTACTCCTACACCTTC.

The CDR3 reads CATKPGPGGNTIYF. In nucleotides, the CDR3 is TGTGCCACCAAACCGGGACCGGGGGGAAACACCATATATTTT. The V gene is TRBV5-5, the J gene TRBJ1-3; tentative D call: TRBD1 (5 bases). The CDR3 loop spans 14 amino acids. CDR1 and CDR2 (germline): SGHKS, YYEKEE (reference sequence). The germline V and J ends were trimmed by 9 bases and 4 bases, with 17 bases remaining between them.

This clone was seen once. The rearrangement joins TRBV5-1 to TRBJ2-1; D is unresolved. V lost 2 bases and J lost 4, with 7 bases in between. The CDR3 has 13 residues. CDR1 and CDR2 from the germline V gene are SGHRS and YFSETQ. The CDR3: CASSFEMYNEQFF. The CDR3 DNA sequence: TGCGCCAGCAGCTTTGAGATGTACAATGAGCAGTTCTTC.

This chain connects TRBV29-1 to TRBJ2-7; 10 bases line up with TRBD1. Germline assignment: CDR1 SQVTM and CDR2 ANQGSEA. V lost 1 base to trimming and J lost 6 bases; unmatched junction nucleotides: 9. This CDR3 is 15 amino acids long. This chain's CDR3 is CSVEGSGTGATEQYF. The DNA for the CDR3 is TGCAGCGTTGAAGGGTCGGGGACAGGGGCAACCGAGCAGTACTTC.

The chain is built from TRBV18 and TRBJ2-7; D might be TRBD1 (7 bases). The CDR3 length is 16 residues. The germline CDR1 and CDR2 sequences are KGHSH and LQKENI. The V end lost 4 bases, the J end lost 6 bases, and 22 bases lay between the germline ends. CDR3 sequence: CASSQNQGGVVLEQYF. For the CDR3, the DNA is TGTGCCAGCTCACAAAACCAGGGGGGAGTAGTCCTCGAGCAGTACTTC.

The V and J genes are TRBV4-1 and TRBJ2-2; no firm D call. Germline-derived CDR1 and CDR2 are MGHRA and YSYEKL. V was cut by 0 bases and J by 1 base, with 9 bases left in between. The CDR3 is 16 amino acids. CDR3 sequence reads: CASSQERHVNTGELFF. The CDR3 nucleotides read TGCGCCAGCAGCCAAGAGCGACACGTGAACACCGGGGAGCTGTTTTTT.

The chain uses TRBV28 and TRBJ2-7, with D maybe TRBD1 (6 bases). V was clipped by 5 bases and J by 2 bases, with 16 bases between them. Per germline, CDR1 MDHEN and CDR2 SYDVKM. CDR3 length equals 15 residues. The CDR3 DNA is TGTGCCAGCAGTAACGACAGGTTCTCCACCTACGAGCAGTACTTC. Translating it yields CASSNDRFSTYEQYF.

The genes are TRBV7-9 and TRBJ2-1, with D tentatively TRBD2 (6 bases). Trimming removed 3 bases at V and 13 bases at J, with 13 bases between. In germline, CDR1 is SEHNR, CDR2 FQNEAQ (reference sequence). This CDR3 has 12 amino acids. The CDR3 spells CASSLDWGEQFF. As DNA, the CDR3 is TGTGCCAGCAGCTTGGACTGGGGGGAACAGTTCTTC.

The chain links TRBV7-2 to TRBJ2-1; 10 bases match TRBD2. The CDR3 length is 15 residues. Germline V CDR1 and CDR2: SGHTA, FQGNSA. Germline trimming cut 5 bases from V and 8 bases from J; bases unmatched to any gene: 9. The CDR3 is CASSRQRGGHDEQFF. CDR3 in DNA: TGTGCCAGCAGCCGCCAGCGGGGGGGCCACGATGAGCAGTTCTTC.

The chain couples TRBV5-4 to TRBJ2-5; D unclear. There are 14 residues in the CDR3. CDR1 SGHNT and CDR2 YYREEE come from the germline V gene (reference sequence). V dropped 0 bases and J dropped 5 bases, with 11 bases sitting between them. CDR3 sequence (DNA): TGTGCCAGCAGCTTGGCGGCCCAAGGGGAGACCCAGTACTTC. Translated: CASSLAAQGETQYF.

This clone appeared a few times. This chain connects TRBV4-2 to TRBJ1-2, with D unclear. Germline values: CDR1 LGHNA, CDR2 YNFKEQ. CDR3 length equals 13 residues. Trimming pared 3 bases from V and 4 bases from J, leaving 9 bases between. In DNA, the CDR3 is TGTGCCAGCAGCCAGCAGAGTTTCTATGGCTACACCTTC. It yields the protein CASSQQSFYGYTF.

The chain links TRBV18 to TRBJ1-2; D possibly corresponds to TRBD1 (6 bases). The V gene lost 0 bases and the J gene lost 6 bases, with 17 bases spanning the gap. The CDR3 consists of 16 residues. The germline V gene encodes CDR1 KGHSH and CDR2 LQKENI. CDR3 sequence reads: CASSPPVAQGVDGYTF. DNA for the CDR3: TGTGCCAGCTCACCACCGGTTGCACAGGGAGTCGATGGCTACACCTTC. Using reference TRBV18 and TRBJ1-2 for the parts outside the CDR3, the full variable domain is NAGVMQNPRHLVRRRGQEARLRCSPMKGHSHVYWYRQLPEEGLKFMVYLQKENIIDESGMPKERFSAEFPKEGPSILRIQQVVRGDSAAYFCASSPPVAQGVDGYTFGSGTRLTVV.

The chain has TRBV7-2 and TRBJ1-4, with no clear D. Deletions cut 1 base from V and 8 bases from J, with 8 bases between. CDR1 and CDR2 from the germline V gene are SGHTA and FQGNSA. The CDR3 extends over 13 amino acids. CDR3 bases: TGTGCCAGCAGCTTAGGGGCAAGGGAAAAACTGTTTTTT. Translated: CASSLGAREKLFF.

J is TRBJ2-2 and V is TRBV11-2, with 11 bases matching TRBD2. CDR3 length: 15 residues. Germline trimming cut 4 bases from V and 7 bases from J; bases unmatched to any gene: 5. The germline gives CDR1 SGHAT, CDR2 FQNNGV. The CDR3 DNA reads TGTGCCAGCAGCTCCCTAGCGGGGGGCAACGGGGAGCTGTTTTTT. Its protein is CASSSLAGGNGELFF.

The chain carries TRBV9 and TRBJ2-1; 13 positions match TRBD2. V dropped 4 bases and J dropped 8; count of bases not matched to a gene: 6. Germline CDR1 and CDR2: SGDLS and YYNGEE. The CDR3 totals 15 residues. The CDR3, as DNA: TGTGCCAGCAGCTCACTAGCGGGGGGGCCCTATGAGCAGTTCTTC. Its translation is CASSSLAGGPYEQFF.

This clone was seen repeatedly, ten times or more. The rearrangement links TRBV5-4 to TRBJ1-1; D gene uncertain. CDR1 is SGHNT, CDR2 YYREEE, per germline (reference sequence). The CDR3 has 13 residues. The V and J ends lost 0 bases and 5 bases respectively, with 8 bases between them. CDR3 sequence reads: CASSLGWVTEAFF. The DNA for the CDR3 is TGTGCCAGCAGCTTGGGATGGGTTACTGAAGCTTTCTTT.

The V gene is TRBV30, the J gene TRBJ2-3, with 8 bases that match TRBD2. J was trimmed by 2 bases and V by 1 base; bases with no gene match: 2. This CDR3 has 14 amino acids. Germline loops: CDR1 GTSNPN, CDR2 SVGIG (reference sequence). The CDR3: CAWSEAGATDTQYF. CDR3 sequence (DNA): TGTGCCTGGAGTGAAGCGGGGGCCACAGATACGCAGTATTTT.

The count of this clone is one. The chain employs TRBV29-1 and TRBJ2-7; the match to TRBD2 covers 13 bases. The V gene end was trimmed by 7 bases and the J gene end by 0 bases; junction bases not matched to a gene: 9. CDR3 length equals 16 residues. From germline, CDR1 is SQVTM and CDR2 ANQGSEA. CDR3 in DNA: TGCAGCGGCATGGGACTAGCGGGGCTGAGCTCCTACGAGCAGTACTTC. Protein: CSGMGLAGLSSYEQYF.

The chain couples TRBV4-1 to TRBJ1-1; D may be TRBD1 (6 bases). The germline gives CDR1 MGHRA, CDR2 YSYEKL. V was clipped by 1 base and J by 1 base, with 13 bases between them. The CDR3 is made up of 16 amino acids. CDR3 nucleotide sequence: TGCGCCAGCAGCCAAGGGACAGTGAAACCGAACACTGAAGCTTTCTTT. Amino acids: CASSQGTVKPNTEAFF.